This TCR beta chain was sequenced during a study of blood T cell repertoires in COVID-19. Study-wide background: The origin of the acute and convalescent COVID-19 samples was the United States, Italy and Spain. PBMCs, B-cell-depleted T cells, or T cells provided the cDNA or gDNA that made up the material.

Per the authors' pipeline: Researchers report that nucleated cell counts were estimated from reference gene primer amplification. Produced via immunoSEQ multiplex PCR; TCRdb's table is partial and in-frame only. V and J calls and clone size are copied from that table; D and trimming were computed from the DNA. Of fewer than 250,000 clones detected, roughly nine tenths appear once; the ten largest clones hold 2.2%. V was clipped by 4 bases and J by 10 bases, with 11 bases between them. The CDR3 totals 13 residues. Looked up from germline, CDR1 is LGHDT and CDR2 is YNNKEL (reference sequence). Sequenced material: peripheral blood. The sequence derives from a woman in her 50s with acute or convalescent COVID-19. V is TRBV3-1 (or the pseudogene TRBV3-2) and J is TRBJ1-6; D remains ambiguous. CDR3 amino acids: CASSLTPLSPLHF. For the CDR3, the DNA is TGTGCCAGCAGCCTAACTCCCCTCTCACCCCTCCACTTT.